This T cell receptor beta chain was documented in a study of T cell responses to AZD1222 COVID-19 vaccine. General study findings and limits: Vaccine-associated CD4 TCRs ranged over spike, dominating at 160-218 and 743-854.

Germline CDR1 reads SGHTA; CDR2 reads FQGNSA. The CDR3 sequence is 13 residues long. Between the trimmed V and J ends, which lost 4 bases and 7 bases, there was a span of 14 bases. Clones were sequenced by immunoSEQ multiplex PCR, and TCRdb holds only the in-frame ones, with some missing. The table records approximately 170,000 clones, around nine tenths of them present only once. Comments on this clone: Its antigen is unidentified.

The sequences come from peripheral blood, collected 28 days after the second AZD1222 dose. The receptor was derived from an adult who received the AZD1222 COVID-19 vaccine. The chain combines TRBV7-2 with TRBJ2-7; weak D call: TRBD1 (6 bases). CDR3 region: CASSSRAGQEQYF. In DNA form, the CDR3 reads TGTGCCAGCAGCTCCCGGGCAGGACAGGAGCAGTACTTC.